This paragraph covers one T cell receptor beta chain sequence. Its target is not known. The sample comes from a study of T cell responses to AZD1222 COVID-19 vaccine. Turning to the study itself: Pooling was applied to second doses at about 4 or about 12 weeks. Study conclusions and caveats: Two AZD1222 administrations were followed by greater Spike-specific TCR breadth and depth.

V trimming: 5 bases; J trimming: 6 bases; junction bases outside the gene matches: 7. Germline V lookup: CDR1 SGHTA, CDR2 FQGNSA. This CDR3 is 14 amino acids long. Here immunoSEQ multiplex PCR was the method, and the copy in TCRdb shows in-frame clones only, minus some. The data show about 100,000 clones, 88% seen once. The receptor's source is an adult in good health. The V and J genes are TRBV7-2 and TRBJ2-7, with 10 bases lining up with TRBD2. The input for sequencing was peripheral blood, taken on day 0 of AZD1222 vaccination. The CDR3 DNA reads as TGTGCCAGCAGCACAAGCGGGAGGGCCTCCGAGCAGTACTTC. Translating it yields CASSTSGRASEQYF. The whole variable domain, remainder taken from reference TRBV7-2 and TRBJ2-7, is GAGVSQSPSNKVTEKGKDVELRCDPISGHTALYWYRQSLGQGLEFLIYFQGNSAPDKSGLPSDRFSAERTGGSVSTLTIQRTQQEDSAVYLCASSTSGRASEQYFGPGTRLTVT.